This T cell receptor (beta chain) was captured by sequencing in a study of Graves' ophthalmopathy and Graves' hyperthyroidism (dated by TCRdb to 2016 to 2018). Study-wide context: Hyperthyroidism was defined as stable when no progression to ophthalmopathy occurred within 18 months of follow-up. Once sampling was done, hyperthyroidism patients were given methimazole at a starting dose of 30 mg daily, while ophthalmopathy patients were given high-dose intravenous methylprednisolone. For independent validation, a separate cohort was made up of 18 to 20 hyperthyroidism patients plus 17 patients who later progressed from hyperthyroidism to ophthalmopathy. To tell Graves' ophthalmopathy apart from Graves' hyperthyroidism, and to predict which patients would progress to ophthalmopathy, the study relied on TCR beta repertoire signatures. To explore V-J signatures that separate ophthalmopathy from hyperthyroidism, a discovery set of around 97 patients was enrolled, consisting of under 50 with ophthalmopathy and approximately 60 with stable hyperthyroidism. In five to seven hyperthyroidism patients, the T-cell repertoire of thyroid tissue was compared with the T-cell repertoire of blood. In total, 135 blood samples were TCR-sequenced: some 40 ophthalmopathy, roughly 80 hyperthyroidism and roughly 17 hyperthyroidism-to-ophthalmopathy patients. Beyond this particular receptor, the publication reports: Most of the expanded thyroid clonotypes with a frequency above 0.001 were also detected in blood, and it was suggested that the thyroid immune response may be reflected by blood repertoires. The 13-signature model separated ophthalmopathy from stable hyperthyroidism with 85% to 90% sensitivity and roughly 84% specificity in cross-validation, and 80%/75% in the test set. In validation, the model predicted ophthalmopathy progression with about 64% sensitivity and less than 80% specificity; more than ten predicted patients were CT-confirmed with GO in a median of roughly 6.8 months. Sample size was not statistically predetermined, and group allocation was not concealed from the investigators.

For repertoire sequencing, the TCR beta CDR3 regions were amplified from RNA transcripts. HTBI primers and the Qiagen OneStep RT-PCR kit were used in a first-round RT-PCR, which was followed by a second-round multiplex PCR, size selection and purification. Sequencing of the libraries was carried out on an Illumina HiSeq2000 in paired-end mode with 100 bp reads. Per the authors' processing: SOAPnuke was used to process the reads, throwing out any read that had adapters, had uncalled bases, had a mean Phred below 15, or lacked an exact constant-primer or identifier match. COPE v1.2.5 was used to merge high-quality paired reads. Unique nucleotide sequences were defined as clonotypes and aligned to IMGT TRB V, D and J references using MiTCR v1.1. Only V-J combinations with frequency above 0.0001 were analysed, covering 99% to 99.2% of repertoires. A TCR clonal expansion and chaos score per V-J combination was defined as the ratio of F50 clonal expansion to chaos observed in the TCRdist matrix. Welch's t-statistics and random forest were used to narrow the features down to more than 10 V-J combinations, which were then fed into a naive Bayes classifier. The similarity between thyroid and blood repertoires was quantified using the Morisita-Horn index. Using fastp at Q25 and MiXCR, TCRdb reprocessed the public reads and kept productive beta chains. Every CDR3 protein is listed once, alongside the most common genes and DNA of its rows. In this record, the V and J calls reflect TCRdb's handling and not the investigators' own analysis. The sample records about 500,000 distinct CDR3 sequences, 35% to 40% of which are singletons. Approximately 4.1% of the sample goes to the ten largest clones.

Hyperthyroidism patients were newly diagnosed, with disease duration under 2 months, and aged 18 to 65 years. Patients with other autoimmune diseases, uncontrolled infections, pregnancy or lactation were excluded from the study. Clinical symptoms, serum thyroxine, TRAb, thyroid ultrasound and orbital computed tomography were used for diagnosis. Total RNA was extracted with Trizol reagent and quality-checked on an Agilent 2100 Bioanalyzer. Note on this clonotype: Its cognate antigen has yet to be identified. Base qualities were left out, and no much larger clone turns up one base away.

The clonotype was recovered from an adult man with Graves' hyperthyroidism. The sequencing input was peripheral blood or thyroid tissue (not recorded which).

The sequenced DNA: TGTGCCAGCAGCGAAACCGGACGACGGGGCGAGCAGTACTTC. It specifies CASSETGRRGEQYF. The receptor chain draws on TRBV7-9 and TRBJ2-7, with a tentative D gene TRBD2 over 5 matching bases. The junction shows trimming of 5 bases on V and 6 bases on J, plus 17 bases between the germline ends. From its cysteine to its phenylalanine, the CDR3 spans 14 amino acids. Only CDR3 DNA remains: 42 bases, in frame from the first base. As encoded in the germline V gene (reference sequence), CDR1 is SEHNR while CDR2 is FQNEAQ.